This T cell receptor (beta chain) comes out of a study of OX40 agonist ivuxolimab in advanced cancers. Per germline, CDR1 LGHNA and CDR2 YNFKEQ. After removal of 1 base from V and 2 bases from J, the junction contained 13 bases not matched to a gene. There are 18 residues in the CDR3. Produced via immunoSEQ multiplex PCR; TCRdb's table is partial and in-frame only. The data hold about 100,000 clones, with 90% to 95% observed a single time. The chain joins TRBV4-2 to TRBJ2-5; 7 bases agree with TRBD2. The receptor was isolated from an adult with an advanced solid tumor such as melanoma, head and neck, liver or kidney cancer. The sample here was CD4+ or CD8+ T cells sorted from blood, taken in a trial of the OX40 agonist ivuxolimab. CDR3 amino acids: CASSQGLGGRARQETQYF. As DNA, the CDR3 is TGTGCCAGCAGCCAAGGCCTGGGAGGGAGGGCCAGGCAAGAGACCCAGTACTTC.